The 6 T cell receptor beta chains in this list originate from one sample, sequenced in a study of blood T cell repertoires in COVID-19. Sequenced by immunoSEQ multiplex PCR; TCRdb stores in-frame clones only, minus some. Seen here are 250,000 or so clones, more than 85% observed once, and the top ten hold approximately 2.7%. Sequenced material: PBMCs or T cells enriched from blood (not recorded which). These TCRs come from a man between 35 and 55 years old who had been exposed to COVID-19.

The chain links TRBV5-4 to TRBJ1-3; TRBD1 might be the D (5 bases). V was shortened by 4 bases and J by 2 bases, with 10 bases between the two germline ends. This CDR3 region has 14 residues. CDR1 and CDR2 from the germline V gene are SGHNT and YYREEE (reference sequence). The CDR3 here is CASSPGGTGNTIYF. Written as DNA, the CDR3 is TGTGCCAGCAGCCCGGGGGGTACTGGAAACACCATATATTTT. Using reference TRBV5-4 and TRBJ1-3 for the parts outside the CDR3, the full variable domain is ETGVTQSPTHLIKTRGQQVTLRCSSQSGHNTVSWYQQALGQGPQFIFQYYREEENGRGNFPPRFSGLQFPNYSSELNVNALELDDSALYLCASSPGGTGNTIYFGEGSWLTVV.

This chain connects TRBV19 to TRBJ1-1; 7 nucleotides line up with TRBD1. The J segment lost 1 base and the V segment lost 6 bases, leaving 8 bases of the junction unmatched. The germline CDR1 and CDR2 sequences are LNHDA and SQIVND (reference sequence). CDR3 length equals 15 residues. CDR3 residues: CASSQQGQWNTEAFF. The DNA for the CDR3 is TGTGCCAGTAGCCAACAGGGACAGTGGAACACTGAAGCTTTCTTT.

The chain links TRBV12-3 or TRBV12-4 to TRBJ1-5, with 7 bases lining up with TRBD1. Trimming removed 5 bases from V and 6 bases from J; junction bases left unmatched: 4. CDR3 length equals 13 residues. The CDR3 is CASSTTGLQPQHF. Here the CDR3 DNA reads TGTGCCAGCAGTACGACAGGGCTTCAGCCCCAGCATTTT.

The chain couples TRBV19 to TRBJ2-3; 11 nucleotides agree with TRBD2. CDR3 size: 18 residues. V gave up 6 bases and J gave up 2 bases; unmatched junction bases: 13. Germline V lookup: CDR1 LNHDA, CDR2 SQIVND (reference sequence). In DNA form, the CDR3 reads TGTGCCAGTAGCTTAGTGACTAGCGGGGCAAGCCCCACAGATACGCAGTATTTT. Amino acid sequence: CASSLVTSGASPTDTQYF.

V usage is TRBV5-1 and J usage is TRBJ2-1, with TRBD2 identical over 10 bases. V shed 0 bases, J shed 4 bases, and the junction held 4 bases outside the gene matches. This CDR3 comprises 16 residues. Germline V gene sequence: CDR1 SGHRS, CDR2 YFSETQ. CDR3 in DNA: TGCGCCAGCAGCTTGGTTGGACTAGCGGCTTACAATGAGCAGTTCTTC. It codes for CASSLVGLAAYNEQFF. Supplemented by reference TRBV5-1 and TRBJ2-1, the full variable domain reads KAGVTQTPRYLIKTRGQQVTLSCSPISGHRSVSWYQQTPGQGLQFLFEYFSETQRNKGNFPGRFSGRQFSNSRSEMNVSTLELGDSALYLCASSLVGLAAYNEQFFGPGTRLTVL.

The V call is TRBV3-1 (or the pseudogene TRBV3-2), the J call TRBJ1-2, with D possibly matching TRBD1 (6 bases). The CDR3 length is 14 residues. Trimming shortened V by 2 bases and J by 5 bases, and 12 bases separated the two germline ends. Germline V CDR1 and CDR2: LGHDT, YNNKEL (reference sequence). The CDR3 is CASSQPRTGYGYTF. The DNA for the CDR3 is TGTGCCAGCAGCCAACCCAGAACAGGGTATGGCTACACCTTC.